The T cell receptor (beta chain) described here comes from a study of shared clonotypes between healthy human individuals. For the study at large: The study used three CD4 naive, three CD4 memory, two CD8 naive and one CD8 memory plate per donor. Whole-study results and caveats: Rarefaction revealed incomplete sorted-subset sequencing despite large depth.

Original handling: ImmunoSEQ supplied junction-only sequences lacking quality scores, so filtering was different. Sequencing used immunoSEQ multiplex PCR; TCRdb keeps in-frame clones, though not all of them. D and trimming come from the DNA, and the V and J calls and clone size come from that table. The sample lists some 1.1 million clones; 60% to 85% were seen once. This clone was counted between two and nine times. Its antigen is as yet unknown. Germline values: CDR1 SEHNR, CDR2 FQNEAQ (reference sequence). V was pared by 5 bases and J by 1 base, with 12 bases between. The CDR3 is made up of 15 amino acids.

The rearrangement joins TRBV7-9 to TRBJ1-5, with D possibly TRBD1 on 6 matching bases. Material: memory CD4+ T cells from PBMCs. Stated subset: CD45RA-negative fraction. The TCR sequence derives from a man aged 18 to 29 in good health. Some clones in this sample may be carry-over from other donors' samples. DNA of the CDR3: TGTGCCAGCAGCCCGACCGGACAGAGCAATCAGCCCCAGCATTTT. Translation gives CASSPTGQSNQPQHF.